These 19 T cell receptor beta chains were all obtained from the same sample, sequenced in a study of control samples from healthy donors and cancer patients. Assay used: immunoSEQ multiplex PCR; TCRdb lists only in-frame clones, some missing. The sample yields over 150,000 clones, 90% to 95% seen once. Source material: blood. The receptors come from a man between 40 and 49 years old in good health.

The V call is TRBV19, the J call TRBJ2-6, with D possibly matching TRBD2 (6 bases). The V end was cut by 2 bases, the J end by 1 base, with 9 bases between. Germline-derived CDR1 and CDR2 are LNHDA and SQIVND (reference sequence). There are 16 residues in the CDR3. CDR3 amino acids: CASSIMGGSGANVLTF. CDR3 nucleotide sequence: TGTGCCAGTAGTATAATGGGGGGATCTGGGGCCAACGTCCTGACTTTC.

V usage is TRBV4-3 and J usage is TRBJ1-1; no reliable D call. The ends were cut back, 0 bases at V and 0 bases at J, with 8 bases in the middle. Per germline, CDR1 LGHNA and CDR2 YSLEER. This CDR3 contains 15 residues. In DNA form, the CDR3 reads TGCGCCAGCAGCCAAGACAGGAGCTTGAACACTGAAGCTTTCTTT. Translated, it gives CASSQDRSLNTEAFF.

The V gene is TRBV5-1, the J gene TRBJ1-5; D is unresolved. CDR1 is SGHRS, CDR2 YFSETQ, per germline. Trimming removed 2 bases from V and 0 bases from J, with 9 bases in between. The CDR3 totals 15 residues. The CDR3 sequence: CASSFEGYSNQPQHF. The DNA for the CDR3 is TGCGCCAGCAGCTTCGAGGGTTATAGCAATCAGCCCCAGCATTTT.

The chain employs TRBV6-2 or TRBV6-3 and TRBJ2-1, with TRBD2 matching 9 bases. This CDR3 contains 17 residues. V gave up 5 bases and J gave up 2 bases; unmatched junction bases: 10. Germline values: CDR1 MNHEY, CDR2 SVGEGT. CDR3 sequence (DNA): TGTGCCAGCAGTGCATCCCCTCTAGCGGGGACCTACAATGAGCAGTTCTTC. Translation: CASSASPLAGTYNEQFF.

J is TRBJ2-1 and V is TRBV3-1 (or the pseudogene TRBV3-2); 8 bases line up with TRBD2. Germline CDR1 is LGHDT and CDR2 is YNNKEL (reference sequence). V lost 4 bases to trimming and J lost 3 bases; unmatched junction nucleotides: 2. This CDR3 has 14 residues. For the CDR3, the DNA is TGTGCCAGCAGCCCCGGGACTAGCTACAATGAGCAGTTCTTC. This encodes CASSPGTSYNEQFF.

The chain uses TRBV30 and TRBJ2-3; 8 nucleotides agree with TRBD2. Germline assignment: CDR1 GTSNPN and CDR2 SVGIG (reference sequence). V was clipped by 3 bases and J by 4 bases; unmatched bases: 9. The CDR3 totals 15 residues. The CDR3 nucleotides are TGTGCCTGGAGGAACGGGGGGGCCGACGCAGATACGCAGTATTTT. Translated: CAWRNGGADADTQYF.

This chain joins TRBV15 and TRBJ2-2, with D uncertain. Germline V CDR1 and CDR2: LNHNV, YYDKDF (reference sequence). Between the trimmed V and J ends, which lost 4 bases and 5 bases, there was a span of 11 bases. This CDR3 spans 14 amino acids. CDR3 protein: CATSIRATTGELFF. The DNA for the CDR3 is TGTGCCACCAGCATCCGGGCCACAACCGGGGAGCTGTTTTTT.

This chain joins TRBV19 and TRBJ1-5; D remains ambiguous. V was clipped by 7 bases and J by 2 bases, with 12 bases between them. Germline V gives CDR1 LNHDA, CDR2 SQIVND (reference sequence). CDR3 size: 14 residues. The DNA for the CDR3 is TGTGCCAGTAACGACCGGAGGGGCAATCAGCCCCAGCATTTT. Translation gives CASNDRRGNQPQHF.

The V and J genes are TRBV19 and TRBJ1-1; 8 positions agree with TRBD1. Germline V CDR1 and CDR2: LNHDA, SQIVND (reference sequence). The CDR3 loop spans 12 amino acids. V lost 8 bases and J lost 4; bases outside the gene matches: 3. CDR3 nucleotides: TGTGCCAGTTCCCAGGGGGCCACTGAAGCTTTCTTT. This translates into CASSQGATEAFF.

J is TRBJ1-3 and V is TRBV5-1; D unclear. The CDR3 length is 15 residues. Trimming removed 4 bases from V and 0 bases from J, with 11 bases in between. Germline lookup yields CDR1 SGHRS and CDR2 YFSETQ. The CDR3 spells CASSVRGSSGNTIYF. Here the CDR3 DNA reads TGCGCCAGCAGCGTCCGAGGCTCCTCTGGAAACACCATATATTTT.

The CDR3 DNA reads as TGTGCCAGCAGTTATCTAAGTTTAGGGACTAGCGACACAGATACGCAGTATTTT. Encoded protein: CASSYLSLGTSDTDTQYF. This chain connects TRBV6-2 or TRBV6-3 to TRBJ2-3; 10 bases match TRBD2. Germline V gene data show CDR1 as MNHEY and CDR2 as SVGEGT. The CDR3 is 18 amino acids. J was trimmed by 2 bases and V by 3 bases; bases with no gene match: 11.

The chain carries TRBV7-2 and TRBJ2-6, with 7 bases that match TRBD2. The CDR3 contains 16 residues. CDR1 is SGHTA and CDR2 is FQGNSA in the germline V gene. The trim removed 4 bases at V and 0 bases at J, leaving 3 bases unmatched. The CDR3 loop reads CASSSRGGSGANVLTF. CDR3 nucleotides: TGTGCCAGCAGCTCCCGCGGGGGCTCTGGGGCCAACGTCCTGACTTTC.

J is TRBJ2-5 and V is TRBV19; 8 positions agree with TRBD1. The CDR3 length is 15 residues. Germline values: CDR1 LNHDA, CDR2 SQIVND (reference sequence). J gave up 1 base and V 3 bases, and 4 bases lay outside the gene matches. The CDR3 is CASSIQGTGQETQYF. The CDR3 bases are TGTGCCAGTAGTATTCAAGGGACAGGCCAAGAGACCCAGTACTTC.

This rearrangement joins TRBV7-8 to TRBJ1-1, with TRBD1 identical over 9 bases. The germline V gene has CDR1 SGHVS and CDR2 FQNEAQ. V lost 3 bases and J lost 7; bases outside the gene matches: 9. The CDR3 has 15 amino acids. The CDR3 coding sequence is TGTGCCAGCAGCTTGTACCGGGACAGGGTTAATGAAGCTTTCTTT. Encoded protein: CASSLYRDRVNEAFF.

V gene TRBV19 combines with J gene TRBJ1-5; D is undetermined. The V gene's germline CDR1 is LNHDA and CDR2 SQIVND (reference sequence). V lost 0 bases and J lost 7, with 16 bases in between. This CDR3 is built from 16 residues. This CDR3 is CASSIDKGGYRQPQHF. CDR3 coding DNA: TGTGCCAGTAGTATAGACAAAGGCGGGTACAGACAGCCCCAGCATTTT.

This clone was observed a handful of times. The rearrangement joins TRBV10-2 to TRBJ2-7, with D possibly TRBD1 on 6 matching bases. Trimming cost V 4 bases and J 4 bases, with 14 bases left between them. The CDR3 loop spans 14 amino acids. Per the germline V gene, CDR1 is WSHSY and CDR2 is SAAADI. CDR3 sequence (DNA): TGCGCCAGCAGTGCCTCAGGGGTTCGTTACGAGCAGTACTTC. The encoded protein is CASSASGVRYEQYF.

This sequence joins TRBV4-3 and TRBJ2-2; the D is unclear. V lost 8 bases, J lost 4 bases, and 14 bases lay in between. This CDR3 spans 14 amino acids. The germline V gene has CDR1 LGHNA and CDR2 YSLEER. CDR3 amino acids: CASEISEGTGELFF. CDR3 nucleotide sequence: TGCGCCAGCGAAATCTCAGAAGGCACCGGGGAGCTGTTTTTT.

The chain has TRBV5-1 and TRBJ2-1; D is uncertain. The V and J ends lost 0 bases and 2 bases respectively, with 12 bases between them. Germline V lookup: CDR1 SGHRS, CDR2 YFSETQ. The CDR3 spans 16 residues. The CDR3 sequence: CASSLADGQTYNEQFF. CDR3 sequence (DNA): TGCGCCAGCAGCTTGGCCGATGGTCAGACCTACAATGAGCAGTTCTTC.

This chain joins TRBV7-9 and TRBJ1-1, with TRBD1 matching 10 bases. There are 15 residues in the CDR3. J lost 8 bases, V lost 6 bases, and 12 bases had no gene match. Germline V lookup: CDR1 SEHNR, CDR2 FQNEAQ (reference sequence). The CDR3, as DNA: TGTGCCAGCAGATCAATCCGGGACAGGGGATGGGAAGCTTTCTTT. The encoded protein is CASRSIRDRGWEAFF.